Listed below are T cell receptor beta chains from one sample, sequenced in a study of beta chain features in type 1 diabetes. Profiling relied on immunoSEQ multiplex PCR, and the TCRdb table lists in-frame clones only, not all of them. The table records approximately 150,000 clones, more than 10% of them present only once. The specimen sequenced was central memory CD4+ T cells from blood. The receptors stem from a man aged 18 to 35 with type 1 diabetes. The CDR3 runs from the conserved cysteine through the conserved F or W. The D gene is left open where the match is weak. The size field is filled for only some rows; it gives once, few, many or a size class.

j_call: TRBJ2-7
v_call: TRBV9
d_call: -
clone_size: many
cdr3_nt: TGTGCCAGCAGCGTGCAGGGGGGGTCCTACGAGCAGTACTTC
cdr3_aa: CASSVQGGSYEQYF

j_call: TRBJ1-6
v_call: TRBV30
d_call: -
clone_size: few
cdr3_nt: TGTGCCTGGAGTGTACCCAAATCCAGGAGGAGTTCACCCCTCCACTTT
cdr3_aa: CAWSVPKSRRSSPLHF

j_call: TRBJ2-5
v_call: TRBV7-7
d_call: -
clone_size: -
cdr3_nt: TGTGCTAGCAGCAACCGGGAGACCCAGTACTTC
cdr3_aa: CASSNRETQYF

j_call: TRBJ2-1
v_call: TRBV28
d_call: TRBD1
clone_size: few
cdr3_nt: TGTGCCAGCTCGATACGGACAGGGTACAATGAGCAGTTCTTC
cdr3_aa: CASSIRTGYNEQFF

j_call: TRBJ1-6
v_call: TRBV6-6
d_call: -
clone_size: -
cdr3_nt: TGTGCCAGCAGAACCGGCAGGGACGGTTCACCCCTCCACTTT
cdr3_aa: CASRTGRDGSPLHF

j_call: TRBJ2-1
v_call: TRBV27
d_call: TRBD2
clone_size: few
cdr3_nt: TGTGCCAGCAGTTTACGAACACCTACTAGCGGCTTTGCCAATGAGCAGTTCTTC
cdr3_aa: CASSLRTPTSGFANEQFF

j_call: TRBJ2-3
v_call: TRBV18
d_call: TRBD2
clone_size: few
cdr3_nt: TGTGCCAGCTCACCGGGGAGGGCCAACACAGATACGCAGTATTTT
cdr3_aa: CASSPGRANTDTQYF

j_call: TRBJ2-3
v_call: TRBV11-3
d_call: -
clone_size: once
cdr3_nt: TGTGCCAGCAGCTTAGATCTAGGTAGCACAGATACGCAGTATTTT
cdr3_aa: CASSLDLGSTDTQYF

j_call: TRBJ1-1
v_call: TRBV2
d_call: -
clone_size: few
cdr3_nt: TGTGCCAGCAGTGTGCGAGAGAACGCTGAAGCTTTCTTT
cdr3_aa: CASSVRENAEAFF

j_call: TRBJ1-2
v_call: TRBV9
d_call: -
clone_size: -
cdr3_nt: TGTGCCAGCAGCGGACAGGCGGGGAACTATGGCTACACCTTC
cdr3_aa: CASSGQAGNYGYTF

j_call: TRBJ2-1
v_call: TRBV7-9
d_call: -
clone_size: few
cdr3_nt: TGTGCCAGCAGCTTAGAGGCAGGAGGAGTGAATGAGCAGTTCTTC
cdr3_aa: CASSLEAGGVNEQFF

j_call: TRBJ2-2
v_call: TRBV25-1
d_call: -
clone_size: many
cdr3_nt: TGTGCCAGCAGACCAAACACCGGGGAGCTGTTTTTT
cdr3_aa: CASRPNTGELFF

j_call: TRBJ2-3
v_call: TRBV12-5
d_call: -
clone_size: few
cdr3_nt: TGTGCTAGTGGCCCCACAGGGACCGGGACAGATACGCAGTATTTT
cdr3_aa: CASGPTGTGTDTQYF

j_call: TRBJ1-1
v_call: TRBV28
d_call: -
clone_size: few
cdr3_nt: TGTGCCAGCAGCTCACACGGGGTTATGAACACTGAAGCTTTCTTT
cdr3_aa: CASSSHGVMNTEAFF

j_call: TRBJ2-7
v_call: TRBV10-3
d_call: TRBD1
clone_size: -
cdr3_nt: TGTGCCATCAGTGAAGGGACAGGTACCTACGAGCAGTACTTC
cdr3_aa: CAISEGTGTYEQYF

j_call: TRBJ1-1
v_call: TRBV5-4
d_call: -
clone_size: -
cdr3_nt: TGTGCCAGCAGCTTGGACTCGGGATCTACTGAAGCTTTCTTT
cdr3_aa: CASSLDSGSTEAFF

j_call: TRBJ1-6
v_call: TRBV6-5
d_call: TRBD1
clone_size: few
cdr3_nt: TGTGCCAGCGGACAGGGACAGTCACCCCTCCACTTT
cdr3_aa: CASGQGQSPLHF

j_call: TRBJ1-2
v_call: TRBV9
d_call: -
clone_size: -
cdr3_nt: TGTGCCAGCAGCGTAGAAGACTTAGGGTATGGCTACACCTTC
cdr3_aa: CASSVEDLGYGYTF

j_call: TRBJ1-1
v_call: TRBV10-2
d_call: -
clone_size: -
cdr3_nt: TGCGCCAGCACCATCGACAGGAACACTGAAGCTTTCTTT
cdr3_aa: CASTIDRNTEAFF

j_call: TRBJ2-3
v_call: TRBV10-3
d_call: -
clone_size: few
cdr3_nt: TGTGCCATCAGATCGTCCAGGGACGGAGATACGCAGTATTTT
cdr3_aa: CAIRSSRDGDTQYF

j_call: TRBJ1-1
v_call: TRBV5-1
d_call: -
clone_size: -
cdr3_nt: TGCGCCAGCAGCGGTGGGAACACTGAAGCTTTCTTT
cdr3_aa: CASSGGNTEAFF

j_call: TRBJ2-3
v_call: TRBV4-1
d_call: -
clone_size: -
cdr3_nt: TGTGCCAGCAGCCAAGTCCAGGGGACAGATACGCAGTATTTT
cdr3_aa: CASSQVQGTDTQYF

j_call: TRBJ2-2
v_call: TRBV10-3
d_call: -
clone_size: -
cdr3_nt: TGTGCCATCAGTGATGTGGGCACCGGGGAGCTGTTTTTT
cdr3_aa: CAISDVGTGELFF

j_call: TRBJ1-2
v_call: TRBV30
d_call: -
clone_size: -
cdr3_nt: TGTGCCTGGGTACATAACTATGGCTACACCTTC
cdr3_aa: CAWVHNYGYTF

j_call: TRBJ2-3
v_call: TRBV28
d_call: TRBD1
clone_size: few
cdr3_nt: TGTGCCAGCACAGGGTGGGACAGGATCCAAGATACGCAGTATTTT
cdr3_aa: CASTGWDRIQDTQYF

j_call: TRBJ2-1
v_call: TRBV9
d_call: -
clone_size: -
cdr3_nt: TGTGCCAGCAGCGTATCAGGGGACTACAATGAGCAGTTCTTC
cdr3_aa: CASSVSGDYNEQFF

j_call: TRBJ1-2
v_call: TRBV25-1
d_call: -
clone_size: -
cdr3_nt: TGTGCCAGCAGTGGAGTCTCCTATGGCTACACCTTC
cdr3_aa: CASSGVSYGYTF

j_call: TRBJ2-5
v_call: TRBV4-2
d_call: -
clone_size: -
cdr3_nt: TGTGCCAGCAGCCAAGATCGTACTACCCAAGAGACCCAGTACTTC
cdr3_aa: CASSQDRTTQETQYF

j_call: TRBJ1-2
v_call: TRBV18
d_call: -
clone_size: -
cdr3_nt: TGTGCCAGCTCGCTCGACAGTAACTATGGCTACACCTTC
cdr3_aa: CASSLDSNYGYTF

j_call: TRBJ2-1
v_call: TRBV12-5
d_call: -
clone_size: -
cdr3_nt: TGTGCTAGTGCCAGGTGGGGCGGACTAACCTACAATGAGCAGTTCTTC
cdr3_aa: CASARWGGLTYNEQFF